This entry is about one TCR beta chain. Its specificity is unknown. Other DNA variants within this sample encode the same CDR3. The sample belongs to a study of cytomegalovirus exposure and HLA in healthy donors. Study observations and caveats: For TCR beta chains, V- and J-gene trimming was later linked to a missense DCLRE1C variant. Altogether, 150 to 200 TCR beta chains were recorded as cytomegalovirus-associated.

The CDR3 is made up of 13 amino acids. The V and J ends lost 3 bases and 4 bases, in that order; junction bases with no gene match: 0. Per the germline V gene, CDR1 is SGHTA and CDR2 is FQGTGA. Donors had nominal health at sampling but likely had unrecorded immune exposures. It was with 60 Vbeta and 13 Jbeta primers that the PCR ran. Produced via immunoSEQ multiplex PCR; TCRdb's table is partial and in-frame only. This sample has some 40,000 clones, with more than 65% found just once. The TCR was taken from a man between 45 and 60 years old in good health and CMV-seronegative. Sample: PBMCs. The gene calls are TRBV7-3 and TRBJ1-5; 7 bases are a match to TRBD1. DNA of the CDR3: TGTGCCAGCAGCTTGGGACAGAATCAGCCCCAGCATTTT. Protein: CASSLGQNQPQHF.